The T cell receptor beta chain described here comes from a study of CD8 T cells in ankylosing spondylitis. General observations from the study: Seemingly distinctive of ankylosing spondylitis blood was a TCR beta motif formed by eight highly homologous variants. Peripheral blood samples showed relatively rare disease-linked clones, and these clones were CD8+.

This clonotype came up a few times. Its antigen is still unknown. By quantitative 5'-RACE with molecular barcodes, the TCR beta libraries were made. From the 5' RACE reads, TCRdb called clonotypes with MiXCR, one entry per CDR3 protein. The table lists 30,000 to 45,000 distinct CDR3 sequences, 9.5% to 12% of them singletons, with 20% to 25% in the top ten. The TCR was taken from a male donor with ankylosing spondylitis. What was sequenced was synovial fluid, either unsorted or a sorted T cell fraction (not recorded which).

CDR3 bases: TGTGCCAGCAGTGATGGACTGGGAGAGACCCAGTACTTC. Translation: CASSDGLGETQYF. The V and J genes are TRBV2 and TRBJ2-5; TRBD2 might be the D (5 bases). V lost 3 bases and J 4 bases, leaving 9 bases between the germline ends. Germline loops: CDR1 SNHLY, CDR2 FYNNEI. The CDR3 length is 13 residues.